This T cell receptor (beta chain) was recovered during a study of shared clonotypes between healthy human individuals. Whole-study results and caveats: Naive subsets tended to show greater estimated richness than memory subsets.

V shed 6 bases and J shed 9 bases, with 9 bases lying between them. The CDR3 is made up of 11 amino acids. Per germline, CDR1 MNHEY and CDR2 SVGAGI. On this clone: Antigen specificity is unknown.

This table comes from immunoSEQ multiplex PCR, and its TCRdb copy is limited to in-frame clones, with some not included. The table shows 1.4 million to 1.5 million clones, with more than 95% occurring only once. This receptor was taken from a man younger than 45 in good health. This chain connects TRBV6-5 to TRBJ2-1; D unclear. Material for sequencing was naive CD4+ T cells sorted from blood. Subset in this sample: CD45RA+ positively selected. CDR3 in DNA: TGTGCCAGCAGGTTCGATGTTGAGCAGTTCTTC. It translates to CASRFDVEQFF.